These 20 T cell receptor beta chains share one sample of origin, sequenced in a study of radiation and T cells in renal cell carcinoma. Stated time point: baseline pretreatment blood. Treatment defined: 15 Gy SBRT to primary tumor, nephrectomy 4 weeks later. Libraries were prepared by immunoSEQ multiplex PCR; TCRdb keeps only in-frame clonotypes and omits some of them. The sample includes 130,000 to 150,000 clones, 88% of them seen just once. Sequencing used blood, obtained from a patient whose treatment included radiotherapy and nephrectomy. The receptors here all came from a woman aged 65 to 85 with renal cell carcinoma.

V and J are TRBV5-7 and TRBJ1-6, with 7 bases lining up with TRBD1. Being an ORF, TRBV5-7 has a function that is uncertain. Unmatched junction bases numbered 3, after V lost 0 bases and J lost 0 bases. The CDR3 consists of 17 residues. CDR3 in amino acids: CASSLEWDSSYNSPLHF. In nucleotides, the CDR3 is TGTGCCAGCAGCTTGGAATGGGACAGCTCCTATAATTCACCCCTCCACTTT.

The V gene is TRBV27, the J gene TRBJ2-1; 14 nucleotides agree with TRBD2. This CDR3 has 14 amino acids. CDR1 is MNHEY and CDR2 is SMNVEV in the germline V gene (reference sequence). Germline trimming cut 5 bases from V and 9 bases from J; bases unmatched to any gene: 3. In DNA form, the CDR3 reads TGTGCCAGCAGTCAGGGACTAGCGGGGGTTGAGCAGTTCTTC. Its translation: CASSQGLAGVEQFF.

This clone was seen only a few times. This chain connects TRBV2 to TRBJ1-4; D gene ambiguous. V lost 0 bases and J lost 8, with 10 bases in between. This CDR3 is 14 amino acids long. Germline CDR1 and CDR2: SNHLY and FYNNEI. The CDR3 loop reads CASSEAAAPEKLFF. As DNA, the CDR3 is TGTGCCAGCAGTGAAGCGGCGGCCCCCGAAAAACTGTTTTTT.

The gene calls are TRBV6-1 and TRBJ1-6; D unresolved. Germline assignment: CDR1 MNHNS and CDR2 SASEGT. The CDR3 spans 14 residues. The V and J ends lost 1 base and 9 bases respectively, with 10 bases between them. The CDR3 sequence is CASSEDVSFSPLHF. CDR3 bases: TGTGCCAGCAGTGAAGATGTCAGTTTTTCACCCCTCCACTTT.

The CDR3 DNA is TGTGCCAGCAGTTACCGACAGGGTACGGCACCCCTCCACTTT. This encodes CASSYRQGTAPLHF. The chain joins TRBV27 to TRBJ1-6; 7 bases are a match to TRBD1. The V and J ends lost 4 bases and 11 bases, in that order; junction bases with no gene match: 8. This CDR3 is 14 amino acids long. Per the germline V gene, CDR1 is MNHEY and CDR2 is SMNVEV (reference sequence).

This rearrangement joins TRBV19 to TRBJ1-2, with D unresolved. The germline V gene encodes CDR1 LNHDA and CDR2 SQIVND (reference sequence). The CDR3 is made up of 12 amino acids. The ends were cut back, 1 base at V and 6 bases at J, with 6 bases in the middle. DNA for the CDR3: TGTGCCAGTAGTATAGCTGCGAATGGCTACACCTTC. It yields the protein CASSIAANGYTF.

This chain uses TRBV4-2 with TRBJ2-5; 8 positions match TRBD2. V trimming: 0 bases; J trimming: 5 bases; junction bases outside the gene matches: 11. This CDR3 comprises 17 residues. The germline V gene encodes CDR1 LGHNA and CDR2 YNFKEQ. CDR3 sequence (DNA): TGTGCCAGCAGCCAAGAGCCAGCGGGGGCACCTTGGGAGACCCAGTACTTC. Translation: CASSQEPAGAPWETQYF.

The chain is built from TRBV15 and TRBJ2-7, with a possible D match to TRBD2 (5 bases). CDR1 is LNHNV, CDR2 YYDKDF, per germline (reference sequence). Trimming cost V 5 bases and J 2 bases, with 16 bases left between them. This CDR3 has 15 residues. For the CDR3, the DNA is TGTGCCACCAGCGGGATACGGGGAGCCACCTACGAGCAGTACTTC. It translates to CATSGIRGATYEQYF.

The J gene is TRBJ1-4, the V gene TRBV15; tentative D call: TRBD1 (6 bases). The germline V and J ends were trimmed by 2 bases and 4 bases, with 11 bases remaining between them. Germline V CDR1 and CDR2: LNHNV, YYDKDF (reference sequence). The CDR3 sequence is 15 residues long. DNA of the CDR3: TGTGCCACCAGCAGAAGGGACACTTATAATGAAAAACTGTTTTTT. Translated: CATSRRDTYNEKLFF.

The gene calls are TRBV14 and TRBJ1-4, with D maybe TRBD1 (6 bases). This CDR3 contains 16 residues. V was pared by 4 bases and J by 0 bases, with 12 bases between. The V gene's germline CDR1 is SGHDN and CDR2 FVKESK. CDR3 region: CASSRRDIATNEKLFF. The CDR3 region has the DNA TGTGCCAGCAGCCGCCGGGACATCGCAACTAATGAAAAACTGTTTTTT.

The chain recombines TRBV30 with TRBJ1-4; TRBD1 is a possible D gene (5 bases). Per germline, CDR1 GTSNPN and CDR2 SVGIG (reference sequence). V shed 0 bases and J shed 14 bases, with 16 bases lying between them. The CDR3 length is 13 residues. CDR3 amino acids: CAWSVGDAKSLFF. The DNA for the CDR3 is TGTGCCTGGAGTGTAGGGGACGCGAAAAGTCTGTTTTTT.

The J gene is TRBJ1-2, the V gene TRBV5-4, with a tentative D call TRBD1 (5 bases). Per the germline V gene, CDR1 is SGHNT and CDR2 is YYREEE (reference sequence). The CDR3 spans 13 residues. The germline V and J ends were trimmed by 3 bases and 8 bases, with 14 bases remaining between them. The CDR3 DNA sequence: TGTGCCAGCAGCTCCTCGACTAAGGGGGGCTACACCTTC. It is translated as CASSSSTKGGYTF.

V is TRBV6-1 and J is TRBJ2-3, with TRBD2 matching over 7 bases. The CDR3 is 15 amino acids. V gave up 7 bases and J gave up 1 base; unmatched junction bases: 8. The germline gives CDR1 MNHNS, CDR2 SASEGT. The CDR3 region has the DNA TGTGCCAGCAATCCTGCGGCGGGGGGCACAGATACGCAGTATTTT. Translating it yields CASNPAAGGTDTQYF.

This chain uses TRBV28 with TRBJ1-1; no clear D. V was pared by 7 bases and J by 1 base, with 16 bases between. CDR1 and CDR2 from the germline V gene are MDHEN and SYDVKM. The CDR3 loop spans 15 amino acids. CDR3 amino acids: CASIAMGKGNTEAFF. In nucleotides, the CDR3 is TGTGCCAGCATCGCGATGGGGAAGGGGAACACTGAAGCTTTCTTT.

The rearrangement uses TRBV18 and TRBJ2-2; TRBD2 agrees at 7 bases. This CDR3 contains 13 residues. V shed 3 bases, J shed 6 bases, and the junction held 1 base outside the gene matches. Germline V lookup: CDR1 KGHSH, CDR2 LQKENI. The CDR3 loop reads CASSPREAGELFF. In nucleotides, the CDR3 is TGTGCCAGCTCACCCCGGGAGGCCGGGGAGCTGTTTTTT.

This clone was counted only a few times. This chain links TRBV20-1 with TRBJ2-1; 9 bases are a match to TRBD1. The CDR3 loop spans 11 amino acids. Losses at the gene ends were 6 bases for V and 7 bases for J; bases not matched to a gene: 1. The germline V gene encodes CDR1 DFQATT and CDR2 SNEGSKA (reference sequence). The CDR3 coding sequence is TGCAGTGCCGGGACAGGGAATGAGCAGTTCTTC. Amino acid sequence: CSAGTGNEQFF.

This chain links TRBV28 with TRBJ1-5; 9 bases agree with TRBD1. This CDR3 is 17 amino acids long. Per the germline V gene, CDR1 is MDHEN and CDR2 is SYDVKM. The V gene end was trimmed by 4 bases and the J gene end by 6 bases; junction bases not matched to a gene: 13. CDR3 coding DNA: TGTGCCAGCAGTTCGAACCCGACAGGGGGGTTTACTCAGCCCCAGCATTTT. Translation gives CASSSNPTGGFTQPQHF. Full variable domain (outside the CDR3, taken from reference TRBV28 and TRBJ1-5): DVKVTQSSRYLVKRTGEKVFLECVQDMDHENMFWYRQDPGLGLRLIYFSYDVKMKEKGDIPEGYSVSREKKERFSLILESASTNQTSMYLCASSSNPTGGFTQPQHFGDGTRLSIL.

Here the CDR3 DNA reads TGCGCCAGCAGCTTCGGGACAGGGTACACAGATACGCAGTATTTT. Protein: CASSFGTGYTDTQYF. The chain recombines TRBV5-1 with TRBJ2-3; 9 positions match TRBD1. Per germline, CDR1 SGHRS and CDR2 YFSETQ. Germline trimming cut 2 bases from V and 2 bases from J; bases unmatched to any gene: 3. There are 15 residues in the CDR3. Looking up the rest from reference TRBV5-1 and TRBJ2-3 gives the full variable domain: KAGVTQTPRYLIKTRGQQVTLSCSPISGHRSVSWYQQTPGQGLQFLFEYFSETQRNKGNFPGRFSGRQFSNSRSEMNVSTLELGDSALYLCASSFGTGYTDTQYFGPGTRLTVL.

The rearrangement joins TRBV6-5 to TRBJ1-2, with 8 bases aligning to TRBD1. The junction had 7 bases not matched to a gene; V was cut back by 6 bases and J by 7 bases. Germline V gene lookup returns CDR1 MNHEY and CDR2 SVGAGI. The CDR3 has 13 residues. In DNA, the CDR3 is TGTGCCAGCAGACAGGACAGGGTGGCTGGCTACACCTTC. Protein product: CASRQDRVAGYTF.

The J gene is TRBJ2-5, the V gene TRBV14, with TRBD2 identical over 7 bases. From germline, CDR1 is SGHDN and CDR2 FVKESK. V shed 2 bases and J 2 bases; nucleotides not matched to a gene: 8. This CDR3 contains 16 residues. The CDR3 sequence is CASSQLSGRIQETQYF. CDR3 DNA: TGTGCCAGCAGCCAACTTAGCGGGCGGATTCAAGAGACCCAGTACTTC.